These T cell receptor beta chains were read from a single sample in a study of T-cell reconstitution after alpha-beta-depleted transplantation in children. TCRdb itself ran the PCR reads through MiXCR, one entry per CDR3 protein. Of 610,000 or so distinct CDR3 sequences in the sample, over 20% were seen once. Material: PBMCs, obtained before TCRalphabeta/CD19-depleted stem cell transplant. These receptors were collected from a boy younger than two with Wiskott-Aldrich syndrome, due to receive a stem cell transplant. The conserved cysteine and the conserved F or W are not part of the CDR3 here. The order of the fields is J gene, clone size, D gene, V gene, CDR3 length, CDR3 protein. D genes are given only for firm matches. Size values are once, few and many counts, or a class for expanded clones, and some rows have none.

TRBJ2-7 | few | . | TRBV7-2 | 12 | ASSPLSGRGEQY
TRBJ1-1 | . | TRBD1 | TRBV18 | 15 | ASSLDRGRRGNTEAF
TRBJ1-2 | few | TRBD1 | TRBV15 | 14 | ATSRDRGGLNYGYT
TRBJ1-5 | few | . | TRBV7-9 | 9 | ASSLQQPQH
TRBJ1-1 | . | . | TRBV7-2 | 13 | ASSPRQALNTEAF
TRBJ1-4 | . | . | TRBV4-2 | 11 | ASSSSSGEKLF
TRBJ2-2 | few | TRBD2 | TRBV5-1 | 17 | ASSFAPLASGGPTGELF
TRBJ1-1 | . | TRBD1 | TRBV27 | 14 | ASSFSGQTVNTEAF
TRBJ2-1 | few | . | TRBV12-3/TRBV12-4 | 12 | ASSFWGRPNEQF
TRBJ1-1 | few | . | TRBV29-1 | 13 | SVEVAGVQNTEAF
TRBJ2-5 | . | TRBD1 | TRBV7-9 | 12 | ASSPKDRGETQY
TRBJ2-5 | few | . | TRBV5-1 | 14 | ASSLGIVGPQETQY
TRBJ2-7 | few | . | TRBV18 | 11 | ASSPRAFDEQY
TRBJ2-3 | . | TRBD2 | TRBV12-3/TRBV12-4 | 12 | ASSFSAGANTQY
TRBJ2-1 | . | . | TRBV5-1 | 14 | ASSLRGRSSYNEQF
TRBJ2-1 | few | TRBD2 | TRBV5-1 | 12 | ASSLAGDYSEQF
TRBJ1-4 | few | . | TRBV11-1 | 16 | ASSLVRSTGVFNEKLF
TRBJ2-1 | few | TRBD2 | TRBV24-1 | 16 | ATSDRGTSGSSYNEQF
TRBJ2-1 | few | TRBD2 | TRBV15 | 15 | ATSRGGLAGNYNEQF
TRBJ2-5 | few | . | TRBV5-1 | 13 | ASSSQTSNQETQY
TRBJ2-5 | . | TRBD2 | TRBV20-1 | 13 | SARDPSGRKETQY
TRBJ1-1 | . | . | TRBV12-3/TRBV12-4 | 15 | ASSLSSKIRMNTEAF